This T cell receptor (beta chain) was identified during a study of human T cells and chemical hapten exposure. The CDR3 has 14 amino acids. In germline, CDR1 is MDHEN, CDR2 SYDVKM. Unmatched junction bases numbered 9, after V lost 6 bases and J lost 8 bases. TCRdb reprocessed the RACE reads with MiXCR, giving one entry per CDR3 protein. The data hold roughly 52,000 distinct CDR3 sequences, with more than 9% observed a single time. Time point noted: patch test 2, 6 weeks after DPC sensitization. Regarding treatment: therapeutic diphenylcyclopropenone sensitization with weekly scalp DPC. Unfractionated whole blood yielded the extracted total RNA.

The chain uses TRBV28 and TRBJ1-2; 10 nucleotides agree with TRBD1. This TCR was recovered from a woman in her fifties or sixties with alopecia areata. Some clones in this sample may be carry-over from other donors' samples. Sequencing used whole blood, obtained in connection with sensitization to the hapten diphenylcyclopropenone (DPC). CDR3 in DNA: TGTGCCAGCAGCTCGGGACAGGGGAGTTCCGGCTACACCTTC. Translation: CASSSGQGSSGYTF.